This T cell receptor (beta chain) was retrieved from a study of cytomegalovirus exposure and HLA in healthy donors. Study as a whole: Findings of an earlier analysis included 117 million unique TCR beta sequences from around 180 million T cells. Caucasian-associated ancestry cluster membership applied to around 76% of approximately 400 genotyped donors. Study conclusions and caveats: A further, later analysis showed that HLA-associated TCR beta chains (compared with equally common others) were more clonally expanded.

V was pared by 4 bases and J by 5 bases, with 18 bases between. The CDR3 extends over 15 amino acids. Germline V gene sequence: CDR1 SGHDT, CDR2 YYEEEE. Details on this clone: Its antigen is not known.

The PCR contained 60 Vbeta and 13 Jbeta primers. Libraries were prepared by immunoSEQ multiplex PCR; TCRdb keeps only in-frame clonotypes and omits some of them. The sample has 150,000 or so clones; nearly 80% are singletons. The chain has TRBV5-6 and TRBJ1-2; D is undetermined. Source material: PBMCs. This TCR came from a middle-aged woman in good health and CMV-seronegative. CDR3 DNA: TGTGCCAGCAGCCTTGACACCCTGGGAGTGTATGGCTACACCTTC. Translated: CASSLDTLGVYGYTF.